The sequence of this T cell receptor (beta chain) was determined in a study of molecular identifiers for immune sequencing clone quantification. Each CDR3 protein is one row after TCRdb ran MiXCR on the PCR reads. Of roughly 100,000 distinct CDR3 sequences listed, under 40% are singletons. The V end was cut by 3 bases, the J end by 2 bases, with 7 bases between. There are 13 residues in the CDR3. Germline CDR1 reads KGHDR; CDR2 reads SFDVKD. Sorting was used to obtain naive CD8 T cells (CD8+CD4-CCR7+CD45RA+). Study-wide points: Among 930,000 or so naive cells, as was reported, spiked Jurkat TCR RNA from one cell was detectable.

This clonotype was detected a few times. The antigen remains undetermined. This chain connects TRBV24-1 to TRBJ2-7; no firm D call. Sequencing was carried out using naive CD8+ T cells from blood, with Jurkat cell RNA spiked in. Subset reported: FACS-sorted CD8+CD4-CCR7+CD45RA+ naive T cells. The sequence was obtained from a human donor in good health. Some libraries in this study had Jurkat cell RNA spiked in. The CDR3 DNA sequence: TGTGCCACCAGTGATGACGGTGCCTACGAGCAGTACTTC. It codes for CATSDDGAYEQYF.